The clone carrying this TCR beta chain came up many times. Its antigen is unidentified. Through Arm-PCR of CDR3 regions and iRepertoire HTBI primers, TCR beta libraries were built. TCRdb reanalysed the multiplex PCR reads using MiXCR and keeps one entry per CDR3 protein. The table lists about 450,000 distinct CDR3 sequences, less than 25% of them singletons. V trimming: 3 bases; J trimming: 1 base; junction bases outside the gene matches: 2. The CDR3 totals 14 residues. Per germline, CDR1 DFQATT and CDR2 SNEGSKA (reference sequence). These data originate in a study of regulatory T cells in long-lasting Graves disease. Study-level findings and limits: Reduced TCR diversity was observed in persistent Graves' patients versus newly diagnosed patients. Persistent disease preferred TRBV28, TRBJ1-2 and TRBJ2-5; new disease, TRBV20-1 and TRBJ2-1.

Specified time point: persistent/refractory GD, antithyroid drugs over 5 years with positive TRAb. Extracted RNA from PBMCs served as the source of the TCR library. Guidelines of the American Thyroid Association were used to diagnose Graves' disease. V and J are TRBV20-1 and TRBJ2-7; 11 bases agree with TRBD2. This receptor was taken from a female donor with Graves disease. The source material was peripheral blood mononuclear cells (PBMCs), sampled when the disease was refractory, from a patient treated with antithyroid drugs. CDR3 sequence: CSARGLAASYEQYF. The CDR3 bases are TGCAGTGCTAGGGGACTAGCGGCGTCCTACGAGCAGTACTTC.